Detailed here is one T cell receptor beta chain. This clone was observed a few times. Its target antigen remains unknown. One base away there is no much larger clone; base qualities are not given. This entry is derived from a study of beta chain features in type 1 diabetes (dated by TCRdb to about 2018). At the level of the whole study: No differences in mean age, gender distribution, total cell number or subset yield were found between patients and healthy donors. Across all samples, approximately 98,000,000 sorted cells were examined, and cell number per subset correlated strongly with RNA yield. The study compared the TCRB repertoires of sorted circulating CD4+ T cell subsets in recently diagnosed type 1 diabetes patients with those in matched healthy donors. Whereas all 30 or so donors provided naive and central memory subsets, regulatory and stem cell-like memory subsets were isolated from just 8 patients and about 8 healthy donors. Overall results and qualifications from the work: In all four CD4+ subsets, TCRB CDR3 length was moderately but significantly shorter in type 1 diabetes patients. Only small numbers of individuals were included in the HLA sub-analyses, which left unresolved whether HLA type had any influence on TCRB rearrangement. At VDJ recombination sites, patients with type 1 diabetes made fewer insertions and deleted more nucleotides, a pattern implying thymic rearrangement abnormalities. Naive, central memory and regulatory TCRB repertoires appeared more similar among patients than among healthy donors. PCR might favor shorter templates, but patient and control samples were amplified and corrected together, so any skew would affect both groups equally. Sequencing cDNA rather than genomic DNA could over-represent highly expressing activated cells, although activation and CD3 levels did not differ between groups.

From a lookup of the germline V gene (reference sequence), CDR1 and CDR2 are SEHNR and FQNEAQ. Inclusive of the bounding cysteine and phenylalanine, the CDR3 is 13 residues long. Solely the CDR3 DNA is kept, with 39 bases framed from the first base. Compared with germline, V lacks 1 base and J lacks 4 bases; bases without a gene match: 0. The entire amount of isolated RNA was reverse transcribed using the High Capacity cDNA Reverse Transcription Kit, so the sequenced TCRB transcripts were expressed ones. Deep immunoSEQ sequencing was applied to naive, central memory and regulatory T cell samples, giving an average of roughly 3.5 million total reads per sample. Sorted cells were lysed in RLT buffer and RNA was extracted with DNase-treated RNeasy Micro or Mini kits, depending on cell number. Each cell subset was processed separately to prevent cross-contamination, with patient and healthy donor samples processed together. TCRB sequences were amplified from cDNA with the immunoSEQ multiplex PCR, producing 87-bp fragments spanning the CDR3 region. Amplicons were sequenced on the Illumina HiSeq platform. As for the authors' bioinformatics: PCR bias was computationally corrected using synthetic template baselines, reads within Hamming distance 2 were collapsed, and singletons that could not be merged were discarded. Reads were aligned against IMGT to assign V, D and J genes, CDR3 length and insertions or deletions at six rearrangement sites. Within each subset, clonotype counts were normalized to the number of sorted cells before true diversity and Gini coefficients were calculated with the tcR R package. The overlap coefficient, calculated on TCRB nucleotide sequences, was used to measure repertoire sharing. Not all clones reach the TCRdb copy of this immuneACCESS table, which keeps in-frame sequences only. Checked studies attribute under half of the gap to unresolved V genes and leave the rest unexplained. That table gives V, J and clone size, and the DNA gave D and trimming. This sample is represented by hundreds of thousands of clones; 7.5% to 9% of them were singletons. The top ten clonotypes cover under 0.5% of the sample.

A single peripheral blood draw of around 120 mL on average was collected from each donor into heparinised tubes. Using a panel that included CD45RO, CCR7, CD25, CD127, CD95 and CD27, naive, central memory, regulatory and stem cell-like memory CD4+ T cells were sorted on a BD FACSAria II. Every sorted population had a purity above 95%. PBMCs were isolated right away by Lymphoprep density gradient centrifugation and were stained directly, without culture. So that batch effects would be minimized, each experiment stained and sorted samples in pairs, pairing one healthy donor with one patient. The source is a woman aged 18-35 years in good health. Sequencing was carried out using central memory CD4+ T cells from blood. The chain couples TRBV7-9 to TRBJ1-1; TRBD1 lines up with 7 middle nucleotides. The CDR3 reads CASSLDRGTEAFF. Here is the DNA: TGTGCCAGCAGCTTAGACAGGGGCACTGAAGCTTTCTTT.